This T cell receptor beta chain was profiled in a study of T-cell reconstitution after alpha-beta-depleted transplantation in children. Germline V lookup: CDR1 SGHRS, CDR2 YFSETQ. Trimming shortened V by 3 bases and J by 6 bases, and 21 bases separated the two germline ends. This CDR3 has 17 amino acids. Unique molecular identifiers were incorporated during preparation of the TCRbeta library. TCRdb re-called the PCR reads with MiXCR, one entry per CDR3 protein. The sample consists of approximately 240,000 distinct CDR3 sequences, 8% to 9.5% of them appearing once. This clonotype originated in a human donor who donated a stem cell graft to a child with acute lymphoblastic leukemia. Specimen: PBMCs from the stem cell graft donor, collected from the stem cell graft. The genes are TRBV5-1 and TRBJ2-2; possibly TRBD1 or TRBD2 for D (7 bases each). The CDR3 loop is CASSSHYLQGGPGELFF. The CDR3 DNA reads as TGCGCCAGCAGCTCACATTATTTGCAGGGGGGGCCCGGGGAGCTGTTTTTT.